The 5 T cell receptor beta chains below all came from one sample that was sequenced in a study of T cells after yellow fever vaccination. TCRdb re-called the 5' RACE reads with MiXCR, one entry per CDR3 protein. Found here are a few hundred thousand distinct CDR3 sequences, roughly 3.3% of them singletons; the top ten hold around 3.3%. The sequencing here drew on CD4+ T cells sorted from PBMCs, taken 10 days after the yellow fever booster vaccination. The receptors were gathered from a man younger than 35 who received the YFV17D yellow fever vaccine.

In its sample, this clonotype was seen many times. CDR3 nucleotides: TGTGCCAGCAGCAGAACCGGGACGGAATCCTACGAGCAGTACGTC. Translated: CASSRTGTESYEQYV. The rearrangement joins TRBV5-5 to TRBJ2-7, with D perhaps matching TRBD1 or TRBD2 (5 bases each). The length of the CDR3 is 15 residues. V shed 4 bases and J shed 1 base, with 15 bases lying between them. Germline V gene sequence: CDR1 SGHKS, CDR2 YYEKEE (reference sequence).

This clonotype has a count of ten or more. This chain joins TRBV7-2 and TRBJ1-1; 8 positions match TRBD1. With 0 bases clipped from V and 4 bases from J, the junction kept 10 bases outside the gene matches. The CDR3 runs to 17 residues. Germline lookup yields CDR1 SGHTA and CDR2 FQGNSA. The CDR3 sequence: CASSLAGAGGRSTEAFF. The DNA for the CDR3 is TGTGCCAGCAGCTTAGCGGGGGCAGGGGGCCGTAGCACTGAAGCTTTCTTT.

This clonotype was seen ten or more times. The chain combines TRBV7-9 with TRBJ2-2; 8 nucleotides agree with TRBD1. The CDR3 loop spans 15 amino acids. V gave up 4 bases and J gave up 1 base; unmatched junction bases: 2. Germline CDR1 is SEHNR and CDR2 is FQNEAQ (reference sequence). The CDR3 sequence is CASSSGTGNTGELFF. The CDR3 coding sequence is TGTGCCAGCAGCTCCGGGACAGGGAACACCGGGGAGCTGTTTTTT.

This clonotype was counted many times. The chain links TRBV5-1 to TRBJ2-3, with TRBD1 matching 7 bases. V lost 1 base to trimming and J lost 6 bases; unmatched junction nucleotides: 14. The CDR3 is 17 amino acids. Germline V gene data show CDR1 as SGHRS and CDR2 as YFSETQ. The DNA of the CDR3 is TGCGCCAGCAGCTTGCCGACAGGGCCGTCTCTTACCGATACGCAGTATTTT. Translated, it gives CASSLPTGPSLTDTQYF.

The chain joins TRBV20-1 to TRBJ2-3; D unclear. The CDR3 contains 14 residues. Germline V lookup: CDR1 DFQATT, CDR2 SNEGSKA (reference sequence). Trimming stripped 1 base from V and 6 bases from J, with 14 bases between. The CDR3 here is CSARVPPSRDTQYF. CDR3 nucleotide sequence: TGCAGTGCTAGAGTTCCCCCCAGTAGGGATACGCAGTATTTT.